The 31 T cell receptor beta chains below were found in one sample sequenced in a study of cytomegalovirus exposure and HLA in healthy donors. PCR amplification relied on 60 Vbeta primers (plus 13 Jbeta primers). Sequencing used immunoSEQ multiplex PCR; TCRdb keeps in-frame clones, though not all of them. The table lists roughly 200,000 clones, roughly 80% of them singletons. Sequencing used PBMCs. All receptors derive from a woman aged 40 to 50 in good health and CMV-seronegative.

This clone was seen a single time. The J gene is TRBJ2-5, the V gene TRBV28; 8 positions match TRBD2. The V gene end was trimmed by 6 bases and the J gene end by 1 base; junction bases not matched to a gene: 4. The CDR3 totals 14 residues. The germline CDR1 and CDR2 sequences are MDHEN and SYDVKM. CDR3 protein: CASSPRGGQETQYF. The CDR3 DNA reads as TGTGCCAGCAGCCCTCGGGGGGGCCAAGAGACCCAGTACTTC.

The genes are TRBV6-5 and TRBJ1-5; D is ambiguous. The V end lost 5 bases, the J end lost 1 base, and 9 bases lay between the germline ends. CDR3 length equals 14 residues. Germline CDR1 MNHEY, CDR2 SVGAGI. The CDR3 region is CASSPGWSNQPQHF. CDR3 in DNA: TGTGCCAGCAGTCCCGGGTGGAGCAATCAGCCCCAGCATTTT.

This clone was counted a single time. Additional DNA sequences in this sample encode the identical CDR3. V and J are TRBV7-6 and TRBJ2-7, with TRBD1 matching 7 bases. Per germline, CDR1 SGHVS and CDR2 FNYEAQ. Unmatched junction bases numbered 0, after V lost 1 base and J lost 0 bases. This CDR3 contains 14 residues. The CDR3 sequence: CASSLGTGSYEQYF. CDR3 coding DNA: TGTGCCAGCAGCTTAGGGACAGGCTCCTACGAGCAGTACTTC.

The gene calls are TRBV12-5 and TRBJ2-5; TRBD2 might be the D (5 bases). Germline V gene lookup returns CDR1 LGHNT and CDR2 FRNRAP. V lost 0 bases to trimming and J lost 2 bases, with 16 bases between them. The CDR3 runs to 17 residues. The CDR3, as DNA: TGTGCTAGTGGTTTGGTACTAGGGTCCGCCGGTCAAGAGACCCAGTACTTC. Translating it yields CASGLVLGSAGQETQYF.

The V call is TRBV25-1, the J call TRBJ1-3, with D possibly being TRBD1 (6 bases). Germline values: CDR1 MGHDK, CDR2 SYGVNS. Trimming pared 3 bases from V and 4 bases from J, leaving 10 bases between. The CDR3 has 14 amino acids. CDR3 protein: CASSEGASGNTIYF. CDR3 DNA: TGTGCCAGCAGTGAGGGGGCGAGCGGAAACACCATATATTTT.

This chain uses TRBV2 with TRBJ2-6; possible D gene TRBD2, 5 bases. CDR1 is SNHLY, CDR2 FYNNEI, per germline. The CDR3 length is 15 residues. V gave up 10 bases and J gave up 5 bases, with 18 bases separating them. In DNA form, the CDR3 reads TGTGCCACAAAAGCTGGAGGCTATCGGGCCAACGTCCTGACTTTC. Encoded protein: CATKAGGYRANVLTF.

The CDR3 spells CASNSGRSYNEQFF. Here the CDR3 DNA reads TGTGCCAGTAATAGCGGGAGATCCTACAATGAGCAGTTCTTC. V is TRBV19 and J is TRBJ2-1, with TRBD2 matching 9 bases. J lost 1 base, V lost 7 bases, and 2 bases had no gene match. The CDR3 is 14 residues long. Germline CDR1 LNHDA, CDR2 SQIVND (reference sequence). Supplemented by reference TRBV19 and TRBJ2-1, the full variable domain reads DGGITQSPKYLFRKEGQNVTLSCEQNLNHDAMYWYRQDPGQGLRLIYYSQIVNDFQKGDIAEGYSVSREKKESFPLTVTSAQKNPTAFYLCASNSGRSYNEQFFGPGTRLTVL.

DNA for the CDR3: TGTGCCAGCAGTCCTGCTGGCAGGTCTATAGCTAACTATGGCTACACCTTC. This codes for CASSPAGRSIANYGYTF. V usage is TRBV28 and J usage is TRBJ1-2, with D uncertain. V was pared by 5 bases and J by 0 bases, with 19 bases between. The CDR3 is 17 amino acids. Germline CDR1 and CDR2: MDHEN and SYDVKM.

This sequence joins TRBV5-1 and TRBJ2-7; D is possibly TRBD2 (5 bases). The V gene's germline CDR1 is SGHRS and CDR2 YFSETQ. The CDR3 totals 15 residues. Trimming stripped 1 base from V and 6 bases from J, with 17 bases between. The CDR3 loop reads CASSLSPAAGREQYF. For the CDR3, the DNA is TGCGCCAGCAGCTTGAGTCCCGCGGCGGGCCGCGAGCAGTACTTC. Variable domain in full (rest from reference TRBV5-1 and TRBJ2-7): KAGVTQTPRYLIKTRGQQVTLSCSPISGHRSVSWYQQTPGQGLQFLFEYFSETQRNKGNFPGRFSGRQFSNSRSEMNVSTLELGDSALYLCASSLSPAAGREQYFGPGTRLTVT.

V is TRBV5-1 and J is TRBJ1-4; TRBD1 is a possible D gene (5 bases). V was trimmed by 0 bases and J by 4 bases, leaving 10 bases between them. The germline V gene has CDR1 SGHRS and CDR2 YFSETQ. CDR3 length equals 15 residues. The CDR3 region is CASSLDGRVNEKLFF. The CDR3 region has the DNA TGCGCCAGCAGCTTGGACGGCAGGGTTAATGAAAAACTGTTTTTT.

The genes are TRBV10-1 and TRBJ2-7, with 7 bases identical to TRBD2. The V gene's germline CDR1 is WNHNN and CDR2 SYGVQD (reference sequence). The CDR3 has 16 amino acids. Unmatched junction bases numbered 11, after V lost 0 bases and J lost 6 bases. CDR3 sequence (DNA): TGCGCCAGCAGTGAGTCCCTAGCGGCCAAAAGAGGCGAGCAGTACTTC. Its translation: CASSESLAAKRGEQYF.

V gene TRBV27 combines with J gene TRBJ2-7; D perhaps matches TRBD1 (6 bases). This CDR3 is 15 amino acids long. Per the germline V gene, CDR1 is MNHEY and CDR2 is SMNVEV (reference sequence). The ends were cut back, 4 bases at V and 0 bases at J, with 13 bases in the middle. CDR3 residues: CASSSTGWGSYEQYF. The DNA for the CDR3 is TGTGCCAGCAGTTCGACAGGATGGGGCTCCTACGAGCAGTACTTC.

V usage is TRBV7-7 and J usage is TRBJ2-5, with D perhaps matching TRBD2 (5 bases). This CDR3 is built from 14 residues. Per the germline V gene, CDR1 is SSHAT and CDR2 is FNYEAQ (reference sequence). The V gene lost 0 bases and the J gene lost 4 bases, with 9 bases spanning the gap. The CDR3 here is CASSLAASLETQYF. CDR3 in DNA: TGTGCCAGCAGCTTAGCGGCTAGCCTAGAGACCCAGTACTTC.

V and J are TRBV7-6 and TRBJ2-3; 10 bases match TRBD2. Looked up from germline, CDR1 is SGHVS and CDR2 is FNYEAQ. CDR3 length equals 17 residues. Losses at the gene ends were 5 bases for V and 7 bases for J; bases not matched to a gene: 15. The CDR3 nucleotides are TGTGCCAGCAGCGTGTCTTATCTAGCGGGAGTAAGAAATACGCAGTATTTT. It codes for CASSVSYLAGVRNTQYF.

This sequence joins TRBV28 and TRBJ2-7, with D unresolved. This CDR3 contains 12 residues. The ends were cut back, 10 bases at V and 1 base at J, with 11 bases in the middle. Germline loops: CDR1 MDHEN, CDR2 SYDVKM. The CDR3 bases are TGTGCCACACGGCGGAGATCCTACGAGCAGTACTTC. It specifies CATRRRSYEQYF.

This chain uses TRBV27 with TRBJ2-1; tentative D call: TRBD2 (6 bases). From germline, CDR1 is MNHEY and CDR2 SMNVEV (reference sequence). V was cut by 3 bases and J by 4 bases, with 10 bases left in between. CDR3 length: 14 amino acids. The CDR3 sequence: CASSLKRAYNEQFF. In nucleotides, the CDR3 is TGTGCCAGCAGTTTGAAGCGGGCTTACAATGAGCAGTTCTTC.

This clone has more than one count but fewer than ten. This sequence joins TRBV7-9 and TRBJ2-1; 8 nucleotides match TRBD2. Germline V CDR1 and CDR2: SEHNR, FQNEAQ (reference sequence). Losses at the gene ends were 2 bases for V and 3 bases for J; bases not matched to a gene: 6. This CDR3 contains 16 residues. This CDR3 is CASSLYRGGYYNEQFF. CDR3 DNA: TGTGCCAGCAGCTTATATCGGGGGGGATACTACAATGAGCAGTTCTTC.

V and J are TRBV19 and TRBJ2-7; possibly TRBD2 for D (5 bases). Germline V gene lookup returns CDR1 LNHDA and CDR2 SQIVND (reference sequence). The V and J ends lost 7 bases and 0 bases respectively, with 13 bases between them. The CDR3 covers 14 residues. CDR3 in DNA: TGTGCCAGTACTCCTAGCCTCAGCTCCTACGAGCAGTACTTC. The encoded protein is CASTPSLSSYEQYF. Based on the CDR3 plus reference TRBV19 and TRBJ2-7, the full variable domain is DGGITQSPKYLFRKEGQNVTLSCEQNLNHDAMYWYRQDPGQGLRLIYYSQIVNDFQKGDIAEGYSVSREKKESFPLTVTSAQKNPTAFYLCASTPSLSSYEQYFGPGTRLTVT.

V is TRBV5-4 and J is TRBJ1-3; D unresolved. CDR3 size: 15 residues. Germline V gene sequence: CDR1 SGHNT, CDR2 YYREEE (reference sequence). Trimming took off 4 bases at V and 2 bases at J, with 13 bases between the two ends. CDR3 protein: CASSPGGSTGNTIYF. CDR3 sequence (DNA): TGTGCCAGCAGCCCCGGAGGTAGTACTGGAAACACCATATATTTT.

Concerning this clone: Other DNA sequences of this sample code for an identical CDR3. This chain links TRBV5-1 with TRBJ2-1; D is perhaps TRBD2 (5 bases). The CDR3 spans 15 residues. V shed 0 bases and J shed 5 bases, with 12 bases lying between them. The germline gives CDR1 SGHRS, CDR2 YFSETQ. As DNA, the CDR3 is TGCGCCAGCAGCTTGGGGCTAGCCGGACACAATGAGCAGTTCTTC. Its protein product is CASSLGLAGHNEQFF. Based on the CDR3 plus reference TRBV5-1 and TRBJ2-1, the full variable domain is KAGVTQTPRYLIKTRGQQVTLSCSPISGHRSVSWYQQTPGQGLQFLFEYFSETQRNKGNFPGRFSGRQFSNSRSEMNVSTLELGDSALYLCASSLGLAGHNEQFFGPGTRLTVL.

In this sample, this clone turned up a few times. The rearrangement links TRBV11-2 to TRBJ1-1, with 7 bases aligning to TRBD1. Germline V gene data show CDR1 as SGHAT and CDR2 as FQNNGV. V was pared by 5 bases and J by 1 base, with 7 bases of the junction left unmatched. CDR3 length equals 15 residues. CDR3 DNA sequence: TGTGCCAGCAGCACGGGACAGAACAAGAACACTGAAGCTTTCTTT. This gives the protein CASSTGQNKNTEAFF.

This clone was seen once. The chain recombines TRBV4-2 with TRBJ2-1; D gene ambiguous. The CDR3 is made up of 12 amino acids. Germline CDR1 is LGHNA and CDR2 is YNFKEQ. V was pared by 1 base and J by 7 bases, with 5 bases between. As DNA, the CDR3 is TGTGCCAGCAGCCAAGCGAGTAATGAGCAGTTCTTC. This codes for CASSQASNEQFF.

The chain uses TRBV30 and TRBJ2-3; perhaps TRBD2 as D (7 bases). Deletions cut 4 bases from V and 6 bases from J, with 17 bases between. Germline V gene sequence: CDR1 GTSNPN, CDR2 SVGIG (reference sequence). This CDR3 region has 14 residues. The CDR3 DNA is TGTGCCTGGAAAATTCGGGGGGCAGGGGATACGCAGTATTTT. Its protein product is CAWKIRGAGDTQYF.

In its sample, this clone was seen once. This sequence joins TRBV4-1 and TRBJ2-1; 8 nucleotides align to TRBD1. The CDR3 extends over 14 amino acids. The germline gives CDR1 MGHRA, CDR2 YSYEKL. The V gene end was trimmed by 5 bases and the J gene end by 7 bases; junction bases not matched to a gene: 7. CDR3 in DNA: TGCGCCAGCAGCTCCAGGACAGGGTGGAATGAGCAGTTCTTC. This encodes CASSSRTGWNEQFF.

The V call is TRBV19, the J call TRBJ2-7, with D possibly TRBD1 on 5 matching bases. This CDR3 has 14 residues. The germline V gene encodes CDR1 LNHDA and CDR2 SQIVND (reference sequence). V was clipped by 3 bases and J by 1 base, with 10 bases between them. The CDR3 reads CASSIRVPSYEQYF. The CDR3 DNA follows: TGTGCCAGTAGTATCAGGGTCCCATCCTACGAGCAGTACTTC.

Regarding this clone: A read error may account for a junction end that differs from germline. V and J are TRBV25-1 and TRBJ2-5; a possible D gene is TRBD1 (5 bases). In germline, CDR1 is MGHDK, CDR2 SYGVNS. CDR3 length: 14 amino acids. CDR3 bases: TGTGCCAGCATCCCAGGGCAGTACCAAGAGGCCCAGTACTTC. As protein: CASIPGQYQEAQYF.

This CDR3 is CASSDTYEQYF. The CDR3 DNA is TGTGCCAGCAGCGACACCTACGAGCAGTACTTC. The chain employs TRBV7-8 and TRBJ2-7, with unresolved D. The CDR3 covers 11 residues. V was trimmed by 5 bases and J by 2 bases, leaving 4 bases between them. Germline V gene sequence: CDR1 SGHVS, CDR2 FQNEAQ.

The J gene is TRBJ2-1, the V gene TRBV7-5; the table names TRBD2, a call not compared with the DNA. TRBV7-5 is marked as a pseudogene. The length of the CDR3 is 15 residues. The CDR3 is CVRSLGLGSPGEQFF. CDR3 in DNA: TGTGTCAGAAGCTTAGGCTTGGGGAGTCCGGGTGAGCAGTTCTTC.

This sequence joins TRBV30 and TRBJ1-2; 10 bases agree with TRBD1. The V gene end was trimmed by 3 bases and the J gene end by 3 bases; junction bases not matched to a gene: 7. Germline-derived CDR1 and CDR2 are GTSNPN and SVGIG (reference sequence). The CDR3 runs to 15 residues. The CDR3 DNA reads as TGTGCCTGGAGATCCCGGGGACAGGGGTACTATGGCTACACCTTC. It encodes CAWRSRGQGYYGYTF. Filled out from reference TRBV30 and TRBJ1-2, the complete variable domain reads SQTIHQWPATLVQPVGSPLSLECTVEGTSNPNLYWYRQAAGRGLQLLFYSVGIGQISSEVPQNLSASRPQDRQFILSSKKLLLSDSGFYLCAWRSRGQGYYGYTFGSGTRLTVV.

The chain combines TRBV19 with TRBJ2-3; 9 bases agree with TRBD2. Trimming took 5 bases from V and 2 from J; bases not matched to a gene: 5. CDR3 size: 15 residues. Per the germline V gene, CDR1 is LNHDA and CDR2 is SQIVND (reference sequence). The CDR3 DNA is TGTGCCAGTAGTGTGACTAGCGGACACACAGATACGCAGTATTTT. It is translated as CASSVTSGHTDTQYF.

J is TRBJ2-1 and V is TRBV2; 10 bases align to TRBD2. The CDR3 consists of 12 residues. After removal of 6 bases from V and 12 bases from J, the junction contained 5 bases not matched to a gene. CDR1 is SNHLY, CDR2 FYNNEI, per germline. CDR3 sequence reads: CASRLAGERQFF. DNA of the CDR3: TGTGCCAGCAGGCTAGCGGGAGAGCGGCAGTTCTTC.